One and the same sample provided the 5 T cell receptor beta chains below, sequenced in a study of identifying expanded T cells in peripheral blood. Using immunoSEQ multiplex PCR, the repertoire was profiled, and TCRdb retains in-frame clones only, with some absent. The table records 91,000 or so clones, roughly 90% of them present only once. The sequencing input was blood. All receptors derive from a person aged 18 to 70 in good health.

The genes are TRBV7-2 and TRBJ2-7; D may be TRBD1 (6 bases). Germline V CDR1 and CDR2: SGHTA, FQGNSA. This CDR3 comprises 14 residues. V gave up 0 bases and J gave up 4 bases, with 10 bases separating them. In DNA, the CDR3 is TGTGCCAGCAGCTTAGCGCATGGACAGTACGAGCAGTACTTC. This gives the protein CASSLAHGQYEQYF.

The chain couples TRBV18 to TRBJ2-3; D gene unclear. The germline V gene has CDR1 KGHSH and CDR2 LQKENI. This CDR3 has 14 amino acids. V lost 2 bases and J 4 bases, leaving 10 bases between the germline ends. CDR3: CASSPIAGADTQYF. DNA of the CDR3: TGTGCCAGCTCACCAATCGCAGGAGCAGATACGCAGTATTTT.

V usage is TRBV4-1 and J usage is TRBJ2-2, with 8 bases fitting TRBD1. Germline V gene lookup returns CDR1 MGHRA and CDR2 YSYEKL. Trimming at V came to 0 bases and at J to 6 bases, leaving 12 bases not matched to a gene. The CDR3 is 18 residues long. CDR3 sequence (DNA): TGCGCCAGCAGCCAAGATTTCCGGGCGGCAGGGGGCTCCGGGGAGCTGTTTTTT. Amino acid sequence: CASSQDFRAAGGSGELFF.

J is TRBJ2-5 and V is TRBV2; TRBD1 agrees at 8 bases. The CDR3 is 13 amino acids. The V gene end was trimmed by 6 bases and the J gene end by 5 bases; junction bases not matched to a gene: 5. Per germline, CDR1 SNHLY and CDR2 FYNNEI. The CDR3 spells CASSRDRGETQYF. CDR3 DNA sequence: TGTGCCAGCAGCCGAGACAGGGGCGAGACCCAGTACTTC.

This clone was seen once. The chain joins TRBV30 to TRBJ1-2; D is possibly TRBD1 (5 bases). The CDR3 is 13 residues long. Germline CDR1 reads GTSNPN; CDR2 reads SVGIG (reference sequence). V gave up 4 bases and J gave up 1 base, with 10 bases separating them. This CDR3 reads CAWTGGLNYGYTF. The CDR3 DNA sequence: TGTGCCTGGACCGGGGGTCTTAACTATGGCTACACCTTC.